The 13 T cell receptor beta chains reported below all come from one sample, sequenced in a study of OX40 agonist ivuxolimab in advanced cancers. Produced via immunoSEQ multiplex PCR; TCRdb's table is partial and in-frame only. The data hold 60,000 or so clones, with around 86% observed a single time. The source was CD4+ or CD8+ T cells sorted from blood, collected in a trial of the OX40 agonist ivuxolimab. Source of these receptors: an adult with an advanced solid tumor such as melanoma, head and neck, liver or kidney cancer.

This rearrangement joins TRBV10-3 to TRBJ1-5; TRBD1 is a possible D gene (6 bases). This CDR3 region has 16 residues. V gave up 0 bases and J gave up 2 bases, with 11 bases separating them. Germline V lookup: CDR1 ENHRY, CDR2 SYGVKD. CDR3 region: CAISESPGDGNQPQHF. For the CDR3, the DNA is TGTGCCATCAGTGAGTCGCCAGGGGATGGCAATCAGCCCCAGCATTTT.

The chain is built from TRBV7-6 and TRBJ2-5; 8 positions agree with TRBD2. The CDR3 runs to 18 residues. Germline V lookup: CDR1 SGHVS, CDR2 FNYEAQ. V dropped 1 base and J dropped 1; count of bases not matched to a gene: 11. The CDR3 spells CASSLVSSGGNFQETQYF. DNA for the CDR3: TGTGCCAGCAGCTTAGTCAGCAGCGGGGGTAACTTCCAAGAGACCCAGTACTTC.

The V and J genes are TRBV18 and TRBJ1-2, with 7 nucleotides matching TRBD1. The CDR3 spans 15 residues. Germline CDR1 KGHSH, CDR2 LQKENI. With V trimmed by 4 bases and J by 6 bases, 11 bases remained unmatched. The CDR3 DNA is TGTGCCAGCTCACTAAGAACCGGGACAGTTGATGGCTACACCTTC. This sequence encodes CASSLRTGTVDGYTF.

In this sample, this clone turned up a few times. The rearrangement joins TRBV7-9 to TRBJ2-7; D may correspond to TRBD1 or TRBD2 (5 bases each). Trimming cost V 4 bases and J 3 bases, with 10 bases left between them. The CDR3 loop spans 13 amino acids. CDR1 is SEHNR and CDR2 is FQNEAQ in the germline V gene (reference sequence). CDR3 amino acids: CASSSGRIYEQYF. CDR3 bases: TGTGCCAGCAGCTCGGGGCGGATCTACGAGCAGTACTTC.

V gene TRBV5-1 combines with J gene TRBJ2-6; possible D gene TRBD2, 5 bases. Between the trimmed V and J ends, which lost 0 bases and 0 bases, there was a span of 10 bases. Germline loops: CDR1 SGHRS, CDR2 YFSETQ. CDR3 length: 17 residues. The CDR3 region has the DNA TGCGCCAGCAGCTTGGCGGTGGCGGGCTCTGGGGCCAACGTCCTGACTTTC. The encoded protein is CASSLAVAGSGANVLTF. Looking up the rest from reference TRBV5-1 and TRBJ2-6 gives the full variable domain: KAGVTQTPRYLIKTRGQQVTLSCSPISGHRSVSWYQQTPGQGLQFLFEYFSETQRNKGNFPGRFSGRQFSNSRSEMNVSTLELGDSALYLCASSLAVAGSGANVLTFGAGSRLTVL.

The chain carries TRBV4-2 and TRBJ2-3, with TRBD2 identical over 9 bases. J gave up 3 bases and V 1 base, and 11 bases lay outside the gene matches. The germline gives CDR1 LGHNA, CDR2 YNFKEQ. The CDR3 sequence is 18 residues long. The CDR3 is CASSQGRRAGGGTDTQYF. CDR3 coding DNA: TGTGCCAGCAGCCAAGGAAGGCGAGCGGGGGGTGGGACAGATACGCAGTATTTT.

The chain's CDR3 is CASSRQYEQYF. CDR3 in DNA: TGTGCCAGCAGCCGCCAGTACGAGCAGTACTTC. The rearrangement uses TRBV5-6 and TRBJ2-5; no definite D call. The closer fit of TRBJ2-7 to the DNA end suggests the J call may be wrong. Germline V lookup: CDR1 SGHDT, CDR2 YYEEEE. The CDR3 is 11 amino acids.

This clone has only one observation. CDR3 sequence (DNA): TGTGCCAGCAGCTTGTGGACAGGCCAAGAGACCCAGTACTTC. It is translated as CASSLWTGQETQYF. V gene TRBV7-6 combines with J gene TRBJ2-5; 7 nucleotides match TRBD1. The CDR3 length is 14 residues. Germline lookup yields CDR1 SGHVS and CDR2 FNYEAQ. J lost 1 base, V lost 3 bases, and 2 bases had no gene match.

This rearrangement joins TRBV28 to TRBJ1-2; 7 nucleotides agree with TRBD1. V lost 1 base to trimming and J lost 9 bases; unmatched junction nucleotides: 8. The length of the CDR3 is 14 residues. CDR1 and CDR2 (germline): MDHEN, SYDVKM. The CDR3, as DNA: TGTGCCAGCAGTTTATCCCTGACAGGGTACAGCTACACCTTC. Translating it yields CASSLSLTGYSYTF.

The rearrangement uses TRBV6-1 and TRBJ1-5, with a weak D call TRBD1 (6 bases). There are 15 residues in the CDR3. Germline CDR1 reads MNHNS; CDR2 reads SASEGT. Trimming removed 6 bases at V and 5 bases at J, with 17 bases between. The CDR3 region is CASSRDIEGYQPQHF. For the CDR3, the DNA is TGTGCCAGCAGCAGGGACATCGAAGGTTATCAGCCCCAGCATTTT.

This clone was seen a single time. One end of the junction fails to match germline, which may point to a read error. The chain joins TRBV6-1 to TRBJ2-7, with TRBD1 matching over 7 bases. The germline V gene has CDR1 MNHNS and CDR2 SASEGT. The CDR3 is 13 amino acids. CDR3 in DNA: TGTGCCAGCAGTGAAAGGGGACAGAAAAACCCGCCTTTC. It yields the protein CASSERGQKNPPF.

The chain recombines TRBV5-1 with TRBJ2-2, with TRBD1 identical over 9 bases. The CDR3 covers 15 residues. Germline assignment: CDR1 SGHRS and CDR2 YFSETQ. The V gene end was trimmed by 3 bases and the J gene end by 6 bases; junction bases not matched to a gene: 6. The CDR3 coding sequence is TGCGCCAGCAGCTCAACAGGGGGCAAGGCCGGGGAGCTGTTTTTT. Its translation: CASSSTGGKAGELFF.

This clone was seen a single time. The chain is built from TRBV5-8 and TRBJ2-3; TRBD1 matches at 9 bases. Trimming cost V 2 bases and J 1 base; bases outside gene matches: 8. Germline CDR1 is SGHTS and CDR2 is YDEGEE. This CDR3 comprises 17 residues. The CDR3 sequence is CASSLSGTGSGTDTQYF. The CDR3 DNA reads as TGTGCCAGCAGCTTATCCGGGACAGGGTCGGGCACAGATACGCAGTATTTT.